The following is a T cell receptor beta chain sequence with its context. This clonotype turned up a few times. Its cognate antigen has yet to be identified. Per-base quality was not reported, and no clone a single base away is much larger than it. The data originate from a study of T cells in Graves' hyperthyroidism and ophthalmopathy (dated by TCRdb to between 2017 and 2020). About the full investigation: Peripheral blood was collected at initial diagnosis, before any treatment. To identify TCR V-J signatures that set the groups apart, the researchers used a discovery cohort of 100 or so patients, made up of around 42 with Graves' ophthalmopathy and 57 with stable Graves' hyperthyroidism. Whether ophthalmopathy could be predicted prospectively was tested in an independent validation cohort made up of under 20 hyperthyroidism patients plus 17 patients who later progressed to ophthalmopathy. For training and testing, the 100 or so patients in the discovery cohort were randomly divided in a 7:3 ratio. In more than 5 Graves' hyperthyroidism patients, the study also compared T-cell repertoires from thyroid tissue with T-cell repertoires from blood. Once sampling was done, hyperthyroidism patients were given methimazole at a starting dose of 30 mg daily, whereas ophthalmopathy patients were given high-dose intravenous methylprednisolone. The paper reports TCR Vbeta CDR3 sequencing of more than 120 peripheral blood samples: over 40 ophthalmopathy, roughly 74 hyperthyroidism and approximately 17 progressor patients.

What the study reported, not specific to this receptor: During validation, the model predicted progression to ophthalmopathy a median of about 6.3 months ahead of onset, with 70.59% sensitivity and less than 85% specificity. Sample size was not statistically predetermined, and blinding of investigators to group allocation was not performed. Blood samples also contained most of the expanded thyroid clonotypes (frequency above 0.001), which suggests that blood repertoires may reflect thyroid immune responses. A 13 V-J signature model separated ophthalmopathy from stable hyperthyroidism, with 87.88% sensitivity and 81% to 82% specificity in cross-validation and 80%/75% in testing.

Ophthalmopathy patients had moderately to severely active disease, with a Clinical Activity Score of 3 or more, a NOSPECS grade of 4 or more, and a disease duration of less than 3 months. The study excluded patients with uncontrolled infections, other autoimmune diseases, pregnancy or lactation. Diagnoses relied on clinical symptoms, serum thyroxine and TRAb, thyroid ultrasound and orbital computed tomography. PBMCs were isolated from about 9.2 ml of fresh peripheral blood by Ficoll-Paque density gradient centrifugation. Total RNA was extracted with Trizol reagent, and quality was checked on an Agilent 2100 Bioanalyzer. CDR1 and CDR2 are drawn from the germline V gene: MNHNS, SASEGT. Spanning cysteine to phenylalanine, the CDR3 consists of 14 amino acids. The retained sequence is limited to the CDR3, 42 bases, with the frame set at the first base. Relative to germline, V is missing 2 bases and J is missing 13 bases, with 10 bases of the junction outside any gene match.

The TCR beta CDR3 regions were amplified from the RNA transcripts. A first-round RT-PCR of the TCR CDR3 used the HTBI primer set with the Qiagen OneStep RT-PCR kit. Libraries were constructed in a second round of multiplex PCR, after which size selection and purification were performed. Paired-end sequencing of the libraries was performed with 100 bp reads on an Illumina HiSeq2000. For the original study's pipeline: SOAPnuke was used to process the raw data, throwing out any read that contained adapters or uncalled bases, had a mean Phred below 15, or lacked an exact constant-primer or identifier match. COPE v1.2.5 was used to merge high-quality paired reads, and clonotypes were defined as unique nucleotide sequences. Clonotypes were aligned to IMGT TRBV, TRBD and TRBJ reference segments using MiTCR v1.1. Only V-J combinations with frequency above 0.0001, covering approximately 99% of repertoires, were analysed. A TCS score was defined as the ratio between F50 (clonal expansion) and ExV (chaos), using BLOSUM62-based TCRdist between CDR3 peptides within each V-J. Welch's t-statistics and random forest reduced 500 to 550 V-J features to roughly 13, which were used in a naive Bayes classifier (R e1071). The public reads were reprocessed in TCRdb via fastp at Q25 and MiXCR, keeping in-frame beta chains. A single entry per CDR3 protein holds the most common genes and DNA from its merged rows. The V and J calls and clone size come from TCRdb's table, not from the authors' own analysis. For this sample the table gives roughly 500,000 distinct CDR3 sequences, of which about 22% were detected only once. Approximately 49% of the sample is taken by the ten largest.

The chain joins TRBV6-1 to TRBJ1-2, and 10 junction bases match TRBD1. The source is a woman aged 70-85 years with Graves' ophthalmopathy. Material for sequencing was blood. This receptor has the CDR3 CASSEPGTGVSVTF. Here is the DNA: TGTGCCAGCAGTGAACCCGGGACAGGGGTTTCTGTCACCTTC.